A single sample is the source of the 8 T cell receptor beta chains below, sequenced in a study of graft-versus-host responses after intestinal transplantation. Repertoires were generated with immunoSEQ multiplex PCR, while TCRdb's copy carries only in-frame clones and drops some. The sample lists 17,000 or so clones, 38% occurring once. The plating included around 200,000 irradiated, violet-dye-labeled stimulator cells together with around 200,000 CFSE-labeled responder cells. The source was alloreactive CD8+ T cells from a mixed lymphocyte reaction culture, collected before intestinal transplant. The subset was: CFSE-low proliferating T cells sorted from roughly 6-day pre-transplant mixed lymphocyte reaction (GvH or HvG direction). The receptors stem from a human patient who received an intestinal transplant.

This clone was counted between two and nine times. The chain combines TRBV28 with TRBJ1-1; 8 bases fit TRBD1. The CDR3 length is 16 residues. V was pared by 3 bases and J by 6 bases, with 12 bases of the junction left unmatched. The germline V gene has CDR1 MDHEN and CDR2 SYDVKM. The CDR3 is CASSFGAQGAGAEAFF. The CDR3, as DNA: TGTGCCAGCAGTTTTGGGGCTCAGGGGGCTGGAGCTGAAGCTTTCTTT.

This clone has more than one count but fewer than ten. The chain links TRBV4-1 to TRBJ1-1; 7 bases map to TRBD1. Trimming removed 4 bases from V and 1 base from J; junction bases left unmatched: 0. The germline gives CDR1 MGHRA, CDR2 YSYEKL. The CDR3 runs to 13 residues. The CDR3 coding sequence is TGCGCCAGCAGCCGACAGGGGAACACTGAAGCTTTCTTT. It encodes CASSRQGNTEAFF.

This clone came up once. The chain has TRBV9 and TRBJ1-5; D might be TRBD1 (6 bases). Germline CDR1 is SGDLS and CDR2 is YYNGEE. This CDR3 has 17 amino acids. The ends were cut back, 3 bases at V and 0 bases at J, with 16 bases in the middle. CDR3 sequence: CASSAGARFYSNQPQHF. The CDR3 nucleotides are TGTGCCAGCAGCGCAGGGGCCCGTTTCTATAGCAATCAGCCCCAGCATTTT.

A few counts support this clone. The rearrangement links TRBV19 to TRBJ2-7; 11 positions agree with TRBD2. CDR1 is LNHDA, CDR2 SQIVND, per germline (reference sequence). V lost 2 bases and J lost 2; bases outside the gene matches: 5. The CDR3 loop spans 16 amino acids. The CDR3: CASSIFGTSGAYEQYF. In nucleotides, the CDR3 is TGTGCCAGTAGTATATTCGGGACTAGCGGAGCCTACGAGCAGTACTTC.

This chain joins TRBV6-4 and TRBJ2-1; 10 bases fit TRBD2. Trimming at V came to 6 bases and at J to 0 bases, leaving 5 bases not matched to a gene. The CDR3 spans 16 residues. Per germline, CDR1 MRHNA and CDR2 SNTAGT. The CDR3: CASSYLAGASYNEQFF. CDR3 sequence (DNA): TGTGCCAGCAGCTACCTAGCGGGAGCCTCCTACAATGAGCAGTTCTTC.

This clone was recorded a few times. The J gene is TRBJ1-3, the V gene TRBV4-1; D gene uncertain. Germline V gene sequence: CDR1 MGHRA, CDR2 YSYEKL. Trimming shortened V by 1 base and J by 7 bases, and 14 bases separated the two germline ends. The CDR3 loop spans 15 amino acids. The CDR3 spells CASSQVPPGRNTIYF. The CDR3 DNA reads as TGCGCCAGCAGCCAAGTACCCCCCGGGAGGAACACCATATATTTT.

This sequence joins TRBV18 and TRBJ2-3; no firm D call. Germline V gene data show CDR1 as KGHSH and CDR2 as LQKENI. This CDR3 is 12 amino acids long. Trimming shortened V by 0 bases and J by 11 bases, and 9 bases separated the two germline ends. Here the CDR3 reads CASSPPSREQYF. For the CDR3, the DNA is TGTGCCAGCTCACCACCGAGTAGGGAGCAGTATTTT.

This clone was detected a few times. V usage is TRBV6-1 and J usage is TRBJ2-7; D unresolved. From germline, CDR1 is MNHNS and CDR2 SASEGT. The V end was cut by 4 bases, the J end by 0 bases, with 10 bases between. The CDR3 length is 14 residues. CDR3 coding DNA: TGTGCCAGCAGTGGCCCCCTTAGCTCCTACGAGCAGTACTTC. Its translation: CASSGPLSSYEQYF.